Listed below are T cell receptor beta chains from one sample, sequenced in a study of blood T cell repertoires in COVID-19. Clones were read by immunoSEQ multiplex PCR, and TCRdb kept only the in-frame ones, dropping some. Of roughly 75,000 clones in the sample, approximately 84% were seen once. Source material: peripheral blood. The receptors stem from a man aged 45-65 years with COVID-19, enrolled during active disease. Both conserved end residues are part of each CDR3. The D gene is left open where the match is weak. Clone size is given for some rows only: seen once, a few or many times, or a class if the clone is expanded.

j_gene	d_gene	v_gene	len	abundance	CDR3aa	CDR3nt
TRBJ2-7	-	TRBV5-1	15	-	CASGASDSTSYEQYF	TGCGCCAGCGGCGCCTCGGACTCCACGTCCTACGAGCAGTACTTC
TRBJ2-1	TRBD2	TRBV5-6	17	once	CASSGGTSGRAYNEQFF	TGTGCCAGCAGCGGGGGGACTAGCGGGAGGGCCTACAATGAGCAGTTCTTC
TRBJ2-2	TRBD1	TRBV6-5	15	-	CASSLPGGHTGELFF	TGTGCCAGCTCCTTGCCAGGGGGCCACACCGGGGAGCTGTTTTTT
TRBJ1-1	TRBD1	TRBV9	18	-	CASSVGGSGRGDDTEAFF	TGTGCCAGCAGCGTAGGAGGGAGTGGCAGGGGGGACGACACTGAAGCTTTCTTT
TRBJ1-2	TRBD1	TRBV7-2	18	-	CASSPPGQAFLANYGYTF	TGTGCCAGCAGCCCCCCAGGACAGGCCTTCTTAGCTAACTATGGCTACACCTTC
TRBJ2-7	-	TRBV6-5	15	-	CASSTQARLTYEQYF	TGTGCCAGCAGCACGCAAGCGCGACTAACCTACGAGCAGTACTTC
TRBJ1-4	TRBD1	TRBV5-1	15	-	CASSLEGALSEKLFF	TGCGCCAGCAGCTTGGAGGGGGCTTTAAGTGAAAAACTGTTTTTT
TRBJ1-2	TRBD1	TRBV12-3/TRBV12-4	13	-	CASRVGQGRGYTF	TGTGCCAGCAGGGTAGGACAGGGTAGGGGCTACACCTTC
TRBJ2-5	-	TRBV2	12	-	CASSGDGKTQYF	TGTGCCAGCTCCGGGGATGGTAAGACCCAGTACTTC
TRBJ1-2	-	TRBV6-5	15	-	CASSQRSGRGGGYTF	TGTGCCAGCAGTCAGAGGTCAGGGCGGGGTGGTGGCTACACCTTC
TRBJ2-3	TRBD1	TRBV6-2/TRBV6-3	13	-	CASSQTGVHTQYF	TGTGCCAGCAGCCAAACAGGGGTACATACGCAGTATTTT
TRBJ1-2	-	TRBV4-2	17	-	CASSKIMSRGSEYGYTF	TGTGCCAGCAGCAAAATCATGAGTAGGGGTTCGGAGTATGGCTACACCTTC
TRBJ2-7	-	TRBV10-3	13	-	CAISERSSYEQYF	TGTGCCATCAGTGAGAGGAGCTCCTACGAGCAGTACTTC
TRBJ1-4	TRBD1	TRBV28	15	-	CASIPTDRGLGKLFF	TGTGCCAGCATTCCGACGGACAGGGGGCTTGGAAAACTGTTTTTT
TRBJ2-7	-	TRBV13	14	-	CASSDPAERGEQYF	TGTGCCAGCAGCGACCCGGCGGAAAGGGGCGAGCAGTACTTC
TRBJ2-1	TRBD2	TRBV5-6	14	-	CASSRGLANNEQFF	TGTGCCAGCAGCCGCGGACTAGCGAACAATGAGCAGTTCTTC
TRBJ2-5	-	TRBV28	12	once	CASSLWAESSYF	TGTGCCAGCAGTTTGTGGGCCGAATCGTCGTACTTC
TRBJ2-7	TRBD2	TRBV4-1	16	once	CASSRTPGTSSYEQYF	TGCGCCAGCAGCCGGACCCCCGGGACTAGCTCCTACGAGCAGTACTTC
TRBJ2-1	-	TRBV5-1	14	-	CANLEGRGYNEQFF	TGCGCCAACCTGGAGGGGCGAGGATACAATGAGCAGTTCTTC